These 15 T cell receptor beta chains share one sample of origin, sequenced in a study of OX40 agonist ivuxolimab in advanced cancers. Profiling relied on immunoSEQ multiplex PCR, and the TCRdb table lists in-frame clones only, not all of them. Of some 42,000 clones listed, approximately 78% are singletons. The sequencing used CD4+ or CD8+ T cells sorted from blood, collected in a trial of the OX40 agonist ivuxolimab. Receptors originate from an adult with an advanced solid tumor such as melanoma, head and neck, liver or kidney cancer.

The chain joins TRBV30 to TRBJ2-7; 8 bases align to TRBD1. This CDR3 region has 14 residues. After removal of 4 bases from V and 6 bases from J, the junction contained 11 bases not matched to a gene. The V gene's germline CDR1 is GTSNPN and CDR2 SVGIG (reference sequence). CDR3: CAWTRGTGIREQYF. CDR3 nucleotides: TGTGCCTGGACGAGGGGGACAGGAATTCGCGAGCAGTACTTC.

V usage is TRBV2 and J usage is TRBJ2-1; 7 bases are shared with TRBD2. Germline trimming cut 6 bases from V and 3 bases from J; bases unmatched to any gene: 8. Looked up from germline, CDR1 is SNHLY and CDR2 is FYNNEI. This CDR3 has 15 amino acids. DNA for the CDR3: TGTGCCAGCAGCGGAGCGGGATCAGGCTACAATGAGCAGTTCTTC. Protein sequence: CASSGAGSGYNEQFF.

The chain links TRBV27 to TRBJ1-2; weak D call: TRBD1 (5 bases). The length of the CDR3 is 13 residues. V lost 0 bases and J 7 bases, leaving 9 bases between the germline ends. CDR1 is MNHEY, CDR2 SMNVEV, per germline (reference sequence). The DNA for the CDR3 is TGTGCCAGCAGTTTATCTCGGGGCTTTGGCTACACCTTC. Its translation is CASSLSRGFGYTF.

CDR3 amino acids: CASSLTALVQDTQYF. As DNA, the CDR3 is TGTGCCAGCAGCTTAACGGCCTTAGTACAAGATACGCAGTATTTT. The V and J genes are TRBV7-3 and TRBJ2-3; D not resolved. Trimming left V 0 bases short and J 5 bases short, with 12 bases between. The CDR3 has 15 amino acids. Germline V gene sequence: CDR1 SGHTA, CDR2 FQGTGA. The variable domain in full, completed from reference TRBV7-3 and TRBJ2-3, reads GAGVSQTPSNKVTEKGKYVELRCDPISGHTALYWYRQSLGQGPEFLIYFQGTGAADDSGLPNDRFFAVRPEGSVSTLKIQRTERGDSAVYLCASSLTALVQDTQYFGPGTRLTVL.

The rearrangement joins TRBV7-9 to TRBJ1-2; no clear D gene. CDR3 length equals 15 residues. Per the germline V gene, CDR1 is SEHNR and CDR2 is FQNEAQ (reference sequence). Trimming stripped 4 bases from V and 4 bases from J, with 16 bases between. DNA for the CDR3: TGTGCCAGCAGCTCCATTCGCGGAGGGCTCTATGGCTACACCTTC. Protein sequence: CASSSIRGGLYGYTF.

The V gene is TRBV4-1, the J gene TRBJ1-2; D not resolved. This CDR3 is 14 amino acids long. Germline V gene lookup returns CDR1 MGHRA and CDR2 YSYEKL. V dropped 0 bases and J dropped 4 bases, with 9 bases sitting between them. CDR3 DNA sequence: TGCGCCAGCAGCCAAGACAGGTGGGGCTATGGCTACACCTTC. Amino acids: CASSQDRWGYGYTF.

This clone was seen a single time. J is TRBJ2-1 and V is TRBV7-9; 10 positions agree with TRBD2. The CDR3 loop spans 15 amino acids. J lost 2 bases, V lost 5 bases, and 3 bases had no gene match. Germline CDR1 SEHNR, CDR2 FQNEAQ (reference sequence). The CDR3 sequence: CASSPTSGAYNEQFF. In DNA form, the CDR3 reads TGTGCCAGCAGCCCCACTAGCGGGGCCTACAATGAGCAGTTCTTC.

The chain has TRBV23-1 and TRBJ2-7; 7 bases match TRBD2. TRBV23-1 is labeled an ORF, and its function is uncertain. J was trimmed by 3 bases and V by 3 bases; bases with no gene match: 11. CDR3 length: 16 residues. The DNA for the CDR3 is TGCGCCAGCAGTCAGATCCGGCGGGAGAGAATCTACGAGCAGTACTTC. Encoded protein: CASSQIRRERIYEQYF.

DNA of the CDR3: TGTGCCAGCATACGGACAGGGTCTAACTATGGCTACACCTTC. Its translation is CASIRTGSNYGYTF. The chain joins TRBV2 to TRBJ1-2; 8 bases align to TRBD1. The CDR3 is 14 residues long. Germline CDR1 SNHLY, CDR2 FYNNEI. V lost 7 bases to trimming and J lost 0 bases; unmatched junction nucleotides: 4.

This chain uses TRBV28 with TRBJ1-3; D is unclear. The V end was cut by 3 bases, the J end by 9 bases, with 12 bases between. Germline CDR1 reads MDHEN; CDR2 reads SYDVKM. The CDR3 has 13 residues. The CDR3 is CASSLPQSGTIYF. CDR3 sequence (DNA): TGTGCCAGCAGTTTGCCTCAGTCAGGCACCATATATTTT.

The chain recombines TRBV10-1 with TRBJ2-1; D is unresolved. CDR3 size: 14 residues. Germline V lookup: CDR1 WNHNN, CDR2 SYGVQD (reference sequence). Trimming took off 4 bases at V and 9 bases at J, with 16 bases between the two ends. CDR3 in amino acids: CASSGGNGRGEQFF. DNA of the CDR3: TGCGCCAGCAGTGGTGGGAATGGTCGCGGTGAGCAGTTCTTC.

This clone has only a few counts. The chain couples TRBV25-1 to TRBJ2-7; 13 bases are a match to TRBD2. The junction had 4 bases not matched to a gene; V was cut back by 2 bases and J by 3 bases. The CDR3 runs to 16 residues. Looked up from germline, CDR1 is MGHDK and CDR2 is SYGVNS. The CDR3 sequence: CASSEGTSGTDYEQYF. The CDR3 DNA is TGTGCCAGCAGTGAAGGGACTAGCGGGACAGACTACGAGCAGTACTTC.

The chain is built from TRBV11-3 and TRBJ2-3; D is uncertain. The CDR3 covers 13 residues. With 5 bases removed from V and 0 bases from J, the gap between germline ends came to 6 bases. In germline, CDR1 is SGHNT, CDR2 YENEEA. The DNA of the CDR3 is TGTGCCAGCAGCACCCCTAGCACAGATACGCAGTATTTT. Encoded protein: CASSTPSTDTQYF.

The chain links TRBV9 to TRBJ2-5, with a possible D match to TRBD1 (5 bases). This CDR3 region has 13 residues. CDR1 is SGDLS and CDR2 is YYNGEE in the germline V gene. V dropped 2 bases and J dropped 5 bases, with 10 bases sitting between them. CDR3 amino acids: CASSVQGRETQYF. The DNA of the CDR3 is TGTGCCAGCAGCGTCCAGGGAAGGGAGACCCAGTACTTC.

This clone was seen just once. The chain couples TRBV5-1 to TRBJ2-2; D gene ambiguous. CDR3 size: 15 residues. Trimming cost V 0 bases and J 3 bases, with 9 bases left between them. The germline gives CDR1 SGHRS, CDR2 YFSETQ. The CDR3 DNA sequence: TGCGCCAGCAGCTTGGCCGCTGGCGACACCGGGGAGCTGTTTTTT. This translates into CASSLAAGDTGELFF.